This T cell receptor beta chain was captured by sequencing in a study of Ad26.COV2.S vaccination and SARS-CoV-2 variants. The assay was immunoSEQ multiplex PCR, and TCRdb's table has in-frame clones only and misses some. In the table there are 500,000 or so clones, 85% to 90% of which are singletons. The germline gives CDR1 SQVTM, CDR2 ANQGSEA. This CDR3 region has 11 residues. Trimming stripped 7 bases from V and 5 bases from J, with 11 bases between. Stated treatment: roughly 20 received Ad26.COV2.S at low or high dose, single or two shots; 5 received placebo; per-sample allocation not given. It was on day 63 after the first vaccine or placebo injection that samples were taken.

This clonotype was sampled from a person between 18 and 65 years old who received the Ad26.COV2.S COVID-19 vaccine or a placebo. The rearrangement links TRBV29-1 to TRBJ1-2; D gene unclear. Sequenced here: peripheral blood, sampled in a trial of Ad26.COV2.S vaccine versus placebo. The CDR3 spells CSALPAYGYTF. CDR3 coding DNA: TGCAGCGCCCTCCCGGCTTATGGCTACACCTTC.